The 17 T cell receptor beta chains below were found in one sample sequenced in a study of blood T cell repertoires in COVID-19. Method: immunoSEQ multiplex PCR; TCRdb's copy keeps in-frame clones and lacks some. There are 73,000 or so clones in the sample; roughly 84% occur only once, and around 5.6% lies in the top ten. The source material was peripheral blood. These receptors were taken from a woman aged 55-70 years with acute or convalescent COVID-19.

This clone appeared a single time. The chain links TRBV9 to TRBJ2-7; TRBD1 aligns across 8 bases. CDR1 is SGDLS and CDR2 is YYNGEE in the germline V gene. The CDR3 totals 15 residues. Trimming cost V 4 bases and J 0 bases; bases outside gene matches: 6. The CDR3 region is CASSPTGDRSYEQYF. The DNA for the CDR3 is TGTGCCAGCAGCCCGACAGGGGACCGCTCCTACGAGCAGTACTTC.

The chain uses TRBV30 and TRBJ1-1, with D possibly being TRBD1 (6 bases). Germline CDR1 is GTSNPN and CDR2 is SVGIG (reference sequence). The CDR3 length is 15 residues. The V gene lost 0 bases and the J gene lost 4 bases, with 15 bases spanning the gap. DNA of the CDR3: TGTGCCTGGAGTGTATGGGGGGGGCAGACCACTGAAGCTTTCTTT. This translates into CAWSVWGGQTTEAFF.

This chain links TRBV27 with TRBJ2-7, with D possibly being TRBD2 (7 bases). The V end was cut by 7 bases, the J end by 0 bases, with 13 bases between. CDR1 is MNHEY, CDR2 SMNVEV, per germline (reference sequence). The CDR3 sequence is 14 residues long. Written as DNA, the CDR3 is TGTGCCAGCATGGGGGGGCAGAGCTCCTACGAGCAGTACTTC. Translation gives CASMGGQSSYEQYF.

The DNA for the CDR3 is TGTGCCAGCAGCTTGGGAGCCTGGACTAGCGGGGGGAGCACCGGGGAGCTGTTTTTT. This codes for CASSLGAWTSGGSTGELFF. The chain employs TRBV5-4 and TRBJ2-2; 14 positions agree with TRBD2. V lost 0 bases, J lost 4 bases, and 8 bases stayed unmatched. The length of the CDR3 is 19 residues. Germline loops: CDR1 SGHNT, CDR2 YYREEE (reference sequence).

The V and J genes are TRBV29-1 and TRBJ2-7; 8 positions match TRBD1. The germline V gene encodes CDR1 SQVTM and CDR2 ANQGSEA. Trimming removed 6 bases from V and 1 base from J; junction bases left unmatched: 5. The CDR3 covers 13 residues. The CDR3 sequence is CSVGDRSSYEQYF. CDR3 DNA sequence: TGCAGCGTAGGGGACAGGTCATCCTACGAGCAGTACTTC.

The chain employs TRBV9 and TRBJ1-1, with D possibly TRBD1 on 6 matching bases. V was pared by 3 bases and J by 5 bases, with 17 bases between. The CDR3 is 15 residues long. Germline lookup yields CDR1 SGDLS and CDR2 YYNGEE. CDR3 bases: TGTGCCAGCAGCGCCCTCGCTAGGGGGGGTACTGAAGCTTTCTTT. Amino acid sequence: CASSALARGGTEAFF.

This chain joins TRBV30 and TRBJ1-6; a possible D gene is TRBD1 (5 bases). This CDR3 region has 13 residues. V lost 3 bases and J 13 bases, leaving 16 bases between the germline ends. Germline values: CDR1 GTSNPN, CDR2 SVGIG (reference sequence). CDR3 sequence reads: CAWRGTLYFPLHF. CDR3 sequence (DNA): TGTGCCTGGAGGGGGACTCTCTATTTCCCCCTCCACTTT.

The chain links TRBV7-3 to TRBJ2-3, with 10 bases matching TRBD2. J was trimmed by 4 bases and V by 4 bases; bases with no gene match: 8. Germline-derived CDR1 and CDR2 are SGHTA and FQGTGA. This CDR3 contains 16 residues. For the CDR3, the DNA is TGTGCCAGCAGCTCCACTCCTAGCGGGGGCGCAGATACGCAGTATTTT. Translation: CASSSTPSGGADTQYF.

A single count supports this clone. The V call is TRBV2, the J call TRBJ1-4, with 8 bases matching TRBD1. The CDR3 runs to 16 residues. The ends lost 6 bases at V and 7 bases at J; junction bases unmatched: 13. The germline gives CDR1 SNHLY, CDR2 FYNNEI. Written as DNA, the CDR3 is TGTGCCAGCAGCGCCCGGGGAACAACAGGGGGTGAAAAACTGTTTTTT. Translation: CASSARGTTGGEKLFF.

This rearrangement joins TRBV2 to TRBJ1-5, with a possible D match to TRBD1 (5 bases). The CDR3 runs 20 residues. In germline, CDR1 is SNHLY, CDR2 FYNNEI. V gave up 3 bases and J gave up 0 bases, with 24 bases separating them. This CDR3 reads CASSEGLFQMVGISNQPQHF. DNA of the CDR3: TGTGCCAGCAGTGAGGGACTCTTCCAGATGGTGGGGATTAGCAATCAGCCCCAGCATTTT.

V is TRBV7-3 and J is TRBJ2-2, with 9 positions matching TRBD1. The CDR3 consists of 16 residues. The V segment lost 5 bases and the J segment 7 bases; nucleotides outside the gene matches: 11. Germline V gives CDR1 SGHTA, CDR2 FQGTGA. CDR3 residues: CASSRQGDVRSGELFF. The CDR3 DNA reads TGTGCCAGCAGCCGACAGGGGGACGTTCGTAGCGGGGAGCTGTTTTTT.

The chain joins TRBV10-3 to TRBJ2-3; TRBD2 aligns across 10 bases. The V gene end was trimmed by 4 bases and the J gene end by 3 bases; junction bases not matched to a gene: 4. CDR1 is ENHRY and CDR2 is SYGVKD in the germline V gene. CDR3 length: 15 residues. CDR3 coding DNA: TGTGCCATCAGTGTTACTAGCGGGGTTACAGATACGCAGTATTTT. Translating gives CAISVTSGVTDTQYF.

V gene TRBV10-2 combines with J gene TRBJ1-2, with D tentatively TRBD1 (5 bases). The CDR3 consists of 20 residues. Germline V gives CDR1 WSHSY, CDR2 SAAADI. The V end lost 0 bases, the J end lost 1 base, and 24 bases lay between the germline ends. The chain's CDR3 is CASSESFRWAGRRHNYGYTF. The CDR3 coding sequence is TGCGCCAGCAGTGAGTCTTTCAGGTGGGCAGGGCGAAGGCATAACTATGGCTACACCTTC.

This chain joins TRBV11-2 and TRBJ1-1; D is unclear. Deletions cut 5 bases from V and 1 base from J, with 11 bases between. Germline V lookup: CDR1 SGHAT, CDR2 FQNNGV. The CDR3 is made up of 14 amino acids. CDR3 coding DNA: TGTGCCAGCAGCCTTCACAACAGGAACACTGAAGCTTTCTTT. Its protein is CASSLHNRNTEAFF.

The chain combines TRBV20-1 with TRBJ2-1, with D possibly TRBD2 on 5 matching bases. V was trimmed by 0 bases and J by 12 bases, leaving 9 bases between them. The germline gives CDR1 DFQATT, CDR2 SNEGSKA (reference sequence). CDR3 length: 11 residues. CDR3 nucleotide sequence: TGCAGTGCTAGAGATCCCCGGGGGCAGTTCTTC. Translating it yields CSARDPRGQFF.

The V call is TRBV5-1, the J call TRBJ1-1; 8 bases are a match to TRBD1. The CDR3 loop spans 12 amino acids. The junction had 7 bases not matched to a gene; V was cut back by 4 bases and J by 11 bases. Germline V gene sequence: CDR1 SGHRS, CDR2 YFSETQ. DNA for the CDR3: TGCGCCAGCAGCCCCGGACAGGGAAAGGCTTTCTTT. Translated, it gives CASSPGQGKAFF.

The genes are TRBV14 and TRBJ1-6; TRBD1 aligns across 9 bases. This CDR3 has 15 residues. V lost 3 bases and J lost 9; bases outside the gene matches: 6. Germline-derived CDR1 and CDR2 are SGHDN and FVKESK. CDR3 in DNA: TGTGCCAGCAGCCAGGACAGGGGTGGGAGTTCACCCCTCCACTTT. This gives the protein CASSQDRGGSSPLHF. Full variable domain (remainder filled in from reference TRBV14 and TRBJ1-6): EAGVTQFPSHSVIEKGQTVTLRCDPISGHDNLYWYRRVMGKEIKFLLHFVKESKQDESGMPNNRFLAERTGGTYSTLKVQPAELEDSGVYFCASSQDRGGSSPLHFGNGTRLTVT.